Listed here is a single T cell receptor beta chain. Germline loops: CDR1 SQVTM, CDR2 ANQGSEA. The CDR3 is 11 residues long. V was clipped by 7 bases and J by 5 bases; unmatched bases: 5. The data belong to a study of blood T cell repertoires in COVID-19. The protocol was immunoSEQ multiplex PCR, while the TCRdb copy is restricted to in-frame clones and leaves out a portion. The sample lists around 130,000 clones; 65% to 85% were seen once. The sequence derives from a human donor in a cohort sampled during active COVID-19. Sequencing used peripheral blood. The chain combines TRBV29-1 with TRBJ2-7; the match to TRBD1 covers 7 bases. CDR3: CSARQGNEQYF. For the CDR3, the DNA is TGCAGCGCCCGACAGGGCAACGAGCAGTACTTC.